This is a list of T cell receptor beta chains from one sample in a study of cytotoxic CD8 clonotypes in ibrutinib-treated CLL. Assay used: immunoSEQ multiplex PCR; TCRdb lists only in-frame clones, some missing. The sample records approximately 330,000 clones, around four fifths being singletons. Sequencing was performed on PBMCs, taken before ibrutinib treatment. The origin of the receptors is a human donor with chronic lymphocytic leukemia. Each CDR3 is given with its conserved first and last residue. Each record gives: J gene, V gene, D gene, clone size, CDR3 protein, CDR3 DNA. The D gene is left open where the match is weak. Clone size is not always given. Where it is, it says once, few, many or a class for expanded clones.

J: TRBJ2-3; V: TRBV29-1; D: -; size: many; CDR3: CSSQERDTQYF; DNA: TGCAGCTCCCAGGAGCGGGATACGCAGTATTTT
J: TRBJ1-4; V: TRBV5-1; D: -; size: few; CDR3: CASSLVGSEGEKLFF; DNA: TGCGCCAGCAGCTTGGTGGGTTCCGAAGGTGAAAAACTGTTTTTT
J: TRBJ2-3; V: TRBV5-1; D: -; size: -; CDR3: CASSVGITDTQYF; DNA: TGCGCCAGCAGCGTGGGTATAACAGATACGCAGTATTTT
J: TRBJ1-2; V: TRBV4-3; D: -; size: -; CDR3: CASSHEFYGYTF; DNA: TGCGCCAGCAGCCACGAGTTCTATGGCTACACCTTC
J: TRBJ2-2; V: TRBV19; D: -; size: few; CDR3: CASSIRAANTGELFF; DNA: TGTGCCAGTAGTATCCGAGCCGCGAACACCGGGGAGCTGTTTTTT
J: TRBJ2-1; V: TRBV27; D: TRBD2; size: few; CDR3: CASSSGRLAGHNEQFF; DNA: TGTGCCAGCAGTTCAGGCCGACTAGCGGGCCACAATGAGCAGTTCTTC
J: TRBJ2-7; V: TRBV6-5; D: TRBD1; size: -; CDR3: CASSQRTGGIYEQYF; DNA: TGTGCCAGCAGCCAGAGGACAGGGGGCATCTACGAGCAGTACTTC
J: TRBJ1-4; V: TRBV4-1; D: TRBD1; size: -; CDR3: CASSPLREQGNEKLFF; DNA: TGCGCCAGCAGCCCCCTAAGGGAACAGGGGAATGAAAAACTGTTTTTT
J: TRBJ2-3; V: TRBV6-5; D: -; size: once; CDR3: CASSYGDADTQYF; DNA: TGTGCCAGCAGTTATGGGGACGCAGATACGCAGTATTTT
J: TRBJ1-2; V: TRBV30; D: -; size: -; CDR3: CAWSGEGIDYGYTF; DNA: TGTGCCTGGAGTGGGGAAGGAATTGACTATGGCTACACCTTC
J: TRBJ2-7; V: TRBV5-6; D: TRBD2; size: once; CDR3: CASSWTSGSSYEQYF; DNA: TGTGCCAGCAGCTGGACTAGCGGGAGCTCCTACGAGCAGTACTTC
J: TRBJ1-3; V: TRBV12-5; D: -; size: once; CDR3: CASGYGNTIYF; DNA: TGTGCTAGTGGTTACGGAAACACCATATATTTT
J: TRBJ1-1; V: TRBV5-1; D: TRBD1; size: -; CDR3: CASSLGDRPAEAFF; DNA: TGCGCCAGCAGCTTGGGGGACAGGCCTGCTGAAGCTTTCTTT
J: TRBJ2-5; V: TRBV30; D: -; size: -; CDR3: CAITKDTEIQETQYF; DNA: TGTGCTATAACAAAAGACACAGAGATACAAGAGACCCAGTACTTC
J: TRBJ2-3; V: TRBV7-6; D: TRBD1; size: -; CDR3: CASSPSRDRGPDTQYF; DNA: TGTGCCAGCAGTCCAAGTCGGGACAGGGGCCCAGATACGCAGTATTTT
J: TRBJ2-1; V: TRBV28; D: TRBD2; size: few; CDR3: CASTLAATYNEQFF; DNA: TGTGCCAGCACCCTAGCGGCAACCTACAATGAGCAGTTCTTC
J: TRBJ2-5; V: TRBV28; D: -; size: -; CDR3: CASTSPGSGVAETQYF; DNA: TGTGCCAGCACCTCCCCCGGTAGCGGAGTAGCAGAGACCCAGTACTTC
J: TRBJ2-1; V: TRBV5-6; D: -; size: -; CDR3: CASSLAAWGHEQFF; DNA: TGTGCCAGCAGCTTGGCCGCTTGGGGGCATGAGCAGTTCTTC
J: TRBJ2-1; V: TRBV29-1; D: -; size: once; CDR3: CSVLRVGRNEQFF; DNA: TGCAGCGTACTCCGGGTAGGTAGGAATGAGCAGTTCTTC
J: TRBJ2-5; V: TRBV27; D: TRBD2; size: -; CDR3: CASSSPSGSAGETQYF; DNA: TGTGCCAGCAGTTCTCCTAGCGGGAGTGCGGGAGAGACCCAGTACTTC
J: TRBJ2-7; V: TRBV6-5; D: TRBD1; size: -; CDR3: CASSHRGYEQYF; DNA: TGTGCCAGCAGTCACAGGGGGTACGAGCAGTACTTC
J: TRBJ2-3; V: TRBV7-7; D: -; size: -; CDR3: CASSSSARGTDTQYF; DNA: TGTGCTAGCAGCTCTAGCGCTCGGGGCACAGATACGCAGTATTTT
J: TRBJ1-1; V: TRBV4-3; D: -; size: few; CDR3: CASSQGTANTEAFF; DNA: TGCGCCAGCAGCCAAGGGACAGCGAACACTGAAGCTTTCTTT
J: TRBJ2-1; V: TRBV10-3; D: TRBD1; size: -; CDR3: CAISPDRVSYNEQFF; DNA: TGTGCCATCAGCCCGGACAGGGTCTCCTACAATGAGCAGTTCTTC
J: TRBJ2-7; V: TRBV5-1; D: -; size: -; CDR3: CASSLGDLSYEQYF; DNA: TGCGCCAGCAGCTTGGGAGACCTCTCCTACGAGCAGTACTTC
J: TRBJ2-1; V: TRBV27; D: TRBD2; size: -; CDR3: CASRITSGSHNEQFF; DNA: TGTGCCAGCAGAATTACTAGCGGGAGCCACAATGAGCAGTTCTTC
J: TRBJ2-5; V: TRBV6-1; D: -; size: -; CDR3: CASSELWTGETQYF; DNA: TGTGCCAGCAGCGAACTCTGGACCGGGGAGACCCAGTACTTC
J: TRBJ2-7; V: TRBV4-1; D: -; size: -; CDR3: CASSHYRQSYEQYF; DNA: TGCGCCAGCAGCCATTACCGACAGTCCTACGAGCAGTACTTC